What follows are 21 T cell receptor beta chains derived from one specimen sequenced in a study of cytomegalovirus exposure and HLA in healthy donors (dated by TCRdb to the late 2010s). Libraries came from the immunoSEQ multiplex PCR assay. For the multiplex PCR, a mixture combining 60 forward primers for TCR Vbeta segments and 13 reverse primers for TCR Jbeta segments was used. As stored in TCRdb, this immuneACCESS dataset retains in-frame rearrangements with V and J assigned. A fraction of the clones does not appear; measured against another copy, unresolved V genes explain less than half of the discrepancy, and the remainder lacks a known reason. In all, the sample holds about 230,000 clones, and about 89% of those were seen once. Together, the top ten hold 0.9% to 1.1% of the sample. Sequencing used PBMCs. The origin of the receptors is a young woman in good health and CMV-seronegative.

The chain recombines TRBV11-2 with TRBJ2-7, with 8 positions matching TRBD1. This CDR3 has 16 amino acids. The germline gives CDR1 SGHAT, CDR2 FQNNGV. V dropped 1 base and J dropped 6; count of bases not matched to a gene: 11. The CDR3 reads CASSLVGESGGAEQYF. The CDR3 DNA follows: TGTGCCAGCAGCTTAGTGGGAGAGTCAGGGGGCGCCGAGCAGTACTTC.

This clone was observed a single time. The V gene is TRBV19, the J gene TRBJ1-5, with a tentative D call TRBD1 (6 bases). This CDR3 is 15 amino acids long. The germline gives CDR1 LNHDA, CDR2 SQIVND (reference sequence). The V end was cut by 5 bases, the J end by 6 bases, with 17 bases between. CDR3 residues: CASSWGGGGSQPQHF. The CDR3, as DNA: TGTGCCAGTAGTTGGGGGGGAGGGGGTAGTCAGCCCCAGCATTTT.

This chain connects TRBV4-3 to TRBJ1-2; D perhaps matches TRBD1 (5 bases). Between the trimmed V and J ends, which lost 0 bases and 4 bases, there was a span of 12 bases. The germline gives CDR1 LGHNA, CDR2 YSLEER. This CDR3 has 15 amino acids. The CDR3 DNA follows: TGCGCCAGCAGCCAAGATTATTGGGGCCCCTATGGCTACACCTTC. Translating it yields CASSQDYWGPYGYTF.

The chain carries TRBV6-5 and TRBJ2-7, with 9 bases identical to TRBD2. J gave up 3 bases and V 0 bases, and 6 bases lay outside the gene matches. Germline lookup yields CDR1 MNHEY and CDR2 SVGAGI. This CDR3 comprises 16 residues. DNA for the CDR3: TGTGCCAGCAGTTACTCGTCCGCTAGCGGGAACTACGAGCAGTACTTC. Residues: CASSYSSASGNYEQYF.

The rearrangement joins TRBV6-5 to TRBJ2-2, with D possibly TRBD1 on 5 matching bases. Germline loops: CDR1 MNHEY, CDR2 SVGAGI. The CDR3 sequence is 16 residues long. Between the trimmed V and J ends, which lost 0 bases and 1 base, there was a span of 9 bases. The CDR3 reads CASSYSGARNTGELFF. In DNA form, the CDR3 reads TGTGCCAGCAGTTACTCAGGGGCGCGGAACACCGGGGAGCTGTTTTTT.

The chain couples TRBV5-6 to TRBJ2-3; D call uncertain. CDR1 and CDR2 (germline): SGHDT, YYEEEE. V lost 7 bases and J lost 4, with 13 bases in between. The CDR3 loop spans 13 amino acids. The CDR3 loop is CASLQSLADTQYF. As DNA, the CDR3 is TGTGCCAGCCTCCAAAGCTTGGCAGATACGCAGTATTTT.

The chain combines TRBV5-1 with TRBJ2-2, with 7 bases identical to TRBD2. Germline values: CDR1 SGHRS, CDR2 YFSETQ. This CDR3 contains 15 residues. Trimming at V came to 3 bases and at J to 6 bases, leaving 8 bases not matched to a gene. For the CDR3, the DNA is TGCGCCAGCAGCTCCCTAACTAGCGCCGCCGGGGAGCTGTTTTTT. It yields the protein CASSSLTSAAGELFF.

This clone showed up just once. The chain recombines TRBV25-1 with TRBJ1-5, with 10 positions matching TRBD1. Germline lookup yields CDR1 MGHDK and CDR2 SYGVNS. V lost 8 bases, J lost 4 bases, and 14 bases stayed unmatched. The CDR3 length is 17 residues. The CDR3 bases are TGTGCCAGCCACAATAGGGGACAGGGGCAAGAAAATCAGCCCCAGCATTTT. As protein: CASHNRGQGQENQPQHF.

This chain links TRBV4-3 with TRBJ1-2, with TRBD1 identical over 7 bases. The CDR3 totals 14 residues. CDR1 is LGHNA, CDR2 YSLEER, per germline. V was pared by 4 bases and J by 2 bases, with 4 bases of the junction left unmatched. CDR3 sequence reads: CASSRGGQNYGYTF. CDR3 in DNA: TGCGCCAGCAGCCGTGGGGGACAGAACTATGGCTACACCTTC.

This rearrangement joins TRBV10-3 to TRBJ2-3; perhaps TRBD2 as D (6 bases). Germline CDR1 ENHRY, CDR2 SYGVKD. Trimming removed 6 bases at V and 4 bases at J, with 20 bases between. The CDR3 has 16 amino acids. The CDR3 DNA reads TGTGCCATCAGAGAACCCGGGAGCCCGAGCGCAGATACGCAGTATTTT. Protein: CAIREPGSPSADTQYF.

The chain is built from TRBV5-1 and TRBJ1-2; 7 nucleotides match TRBD1. The V segment lost 2 bases and the J segment 8 bases; nucleotides outside the gene matches: 9. The CDR3 consists of 14 residues. The V gene's germline CDR1 is SGHRS and CDR2 YFSETQ. CDR3 protein: CASSFLEGARGYTF. The CDR3 DNA is TGCGCCAGCAGCTTTTTAGAGGGGGCGCGGGGCTACACCTTC.

This clone has just a few counts. The V and J genes are TRBV18 and TRBJ2-5; 9 bases agree with TRBD2. V trimming: 3 bases; J trimming: 5 bases; junction bases outside the gene matches: 16. The CDR3 is 18 amino acids. The germline V gene has CDR1 KGHSH and CDR2 LQKENI. The CDR3: CASSPSGLLREGGETQYF. The CDR3 nucleotides are TGTGCCAGCTCACCTTCCGGACTGCTGCGGGAGGGCGGGGAGACCCAGTACTTC.

The J gene is TRBJ1-2, the V gene TRBV11-2; TRBD1 aligns across 9 bases. With 5 bases clipped from V and 5 bases from J, the junction kept 3 bases outside the gene matches. The germline V gene has CDR1 SGHAT and CDR2 FQNNGV. The CDR3 spans 13 residues. The CDR3 loop reads CASSPQGAYGYTF. The CDR3 DNA reads as TGTGCCAGCAGCCCACAGGGGGCTTATGGCTACACCTTC.

This clone came up a few times. Germline and junction disagree at one end, which may indicate a read error. The V gene is TRBV7-2, the J gene TRBJ2-1, with TRBD2 matching over 12 bases. The germline V gene has CDR1 SGHTA and CDR2 FQGNSA. The CDR3 totals 15 residues. Here the CDR3 DNA reads TGTGCCAGCAGCCTAGCGGGGGGGGCCTACAATGAGCAGTTCTTC. Its protein is CASSLAGGAYNEQFF.

This chain links TRBV29-1 with TRBJ2-7; no clear D gene. Trimming stripped 4 bases from V and 2 bases from J, with 15 bases between. Germline loops: CDR1 SQVTM, CDR2 ANQGSEA. The CDR3 consists of 14 residues. The CDR3 here is CSVVPLRFPYEQYF. DNA of the CDR3: TGCAGCGTTGTTCCCCTCCGTTTTCCCTACGAGCAGTACTTC.

This sequence joins TRBV2 and TRBJ1-1; D is uncertain. The V and J ends lost 5 bases and 7 bases respectively, with 14 bases between them. Germline V gives CDR1 SNHLY, CDR2 FYNNEI. The CDR3 spans 13 residues. The CDR3 here is CASSTSGRLEAFF. Written as DNA, the CDR3 is TGTGCCAGCAGTACGTCAGGCCGCCTTGAAGCTTTCTTT.

The V and J genes are TRBV7-3 and TRBJ2-3, with D unresolved. Germline V gives CDR1 SGHTA, CDR2 FQGTGA. The CDR3 spans 15 residues. The V gene lost 8 bases and the J gene lost 0 bases, with 15 bases spanning the gap. In DNA form, the CDR3 reads TGTGCCAGCTCTCAAACGCGGCCTAGCACAGATACGCAGTATTTT. This sequence encodes CASSQTRPSTDTQYF. Complete variable domain (other parts from reference TRBV7-3 and TRBJ2-3): GAGVSQTPSNKVTEKGKYVELRCDPISGHTALYWYRQSLGQGPEFLIYFQGTGAADDSGLPNDRFFAVRPEGSVSTLKIQRTERGDSAVYLCASSQTRPSTDTQYFGPGTRLTVL.

Worth noting for this clone: The identical CDR3 is also encoded by other nucleotide sequences in the sample. The rearrangement joins TRBV5-1 to TRBJ1-5; 7 bases fit TRBD1. Unmatched junction bases numbered 1, after V lost 0 bases and J lost 1 base. Looked up from germline, CDR1 is SGHRS and CDR2 is YFSETQ. The CDR3 spans 15 residues. The CDR3 DNA sequence: TGCGCCAGCAGCTTGGGACAGGGAAGCAATCAGCCCCAGCATTTT. This encodes CASSLGQGSNQPQHF.

The chain has TRBV15 and TRBJ2-7, with TRBD2 matching 8 bases. CDR1 and CDR2 from the germline V gene are LNHNV and YYDKDF (reference sequence). V dropped 7 bases and J dropped 4; count of bases not matched to a gene: 12. The CDR3 totals 15 residues. CDR3 amino acids: CATTPGGGSRYEQYF. CDR3 nucleotide sequence: TGTGCCACCACTCCGGGGGGGGGTAGCAGGTACGAGCAGTACTTC.

The J gene is TRBJ1-1, the V gene TRBV11-2; D gene unclear. V was trimmed by 2 bases and J by 1 base, leaving 8 bases between them. CDR1 and CDR2 (germline): SGHAT, FQNNGV. The CDR3 runs to 14 residues. The CDR3 loop is CASSLSLSNTEAFF. DNA for the CDR3: TGTGCCAGCAGCTTAAGCTTGTCGAACACTGAAGCTTTCTTT.

The V call is TRBV7-2, the J call TRBJ2-2, with D possibly matching TRBD2 (5 bases). The CDR3 is made up of 13 amino acids. V shed 1 base and J shed 7 bases, with 7 bases lying between them. Germline assignment: CDR1 SGHTA and CDR2 FQGNSA. For the CDR3, the DNA is TGTGCCAGCAGCTTAGTTGAGGGCGGGGAGCTGTTTTTT. It codes for CASSLVEGGELFF.